This TCR beta chain is drawn from a study of HIV-infected patients and healthy controls. This clonotype was counted only a few times. The V gene end was trimmed by 8 bases and the J gene end by 2 bases; junction bases not matched to a gene: 15. The CDR3 loop spans 16 amino acids. CDR1 is LNHNV, CDR2 YYDKDF, per germline (reference sequence). One entry per CDR3 protein results from TCRdb running MiXCR on the 5' RACE reads. The sample contains around 67,000 distinct CDR3 sequences, approximately 15% of which appear only once. The TCR was taken from a human donor in good health. Sequencing was done on a sample of CD4+ T cells from blood. The chain carries TRBV15 and TRBJ2-7; 7 bases are a match to TRBD1. CDR3 protein: CATHTTLTGSTYEQYF. The CDR3 nucleotides are TGTGCCACCCATACGACTTTGACAGGGTCCACCTACGAGCAGTACTTC.